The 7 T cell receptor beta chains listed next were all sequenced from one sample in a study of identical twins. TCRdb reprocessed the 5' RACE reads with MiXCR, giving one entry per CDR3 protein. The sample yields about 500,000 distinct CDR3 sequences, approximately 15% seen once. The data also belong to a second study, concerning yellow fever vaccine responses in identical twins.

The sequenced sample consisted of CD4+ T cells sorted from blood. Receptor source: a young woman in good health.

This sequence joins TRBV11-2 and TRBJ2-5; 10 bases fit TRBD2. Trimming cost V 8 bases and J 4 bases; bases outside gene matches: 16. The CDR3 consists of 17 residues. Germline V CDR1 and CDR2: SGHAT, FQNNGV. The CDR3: CASQAGRLAGAGETQYF. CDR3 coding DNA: TGTGCCAGCCAAGCAGGCCGGCTAGCGGGAGCGGGAGAGACCCAGTACTTC.

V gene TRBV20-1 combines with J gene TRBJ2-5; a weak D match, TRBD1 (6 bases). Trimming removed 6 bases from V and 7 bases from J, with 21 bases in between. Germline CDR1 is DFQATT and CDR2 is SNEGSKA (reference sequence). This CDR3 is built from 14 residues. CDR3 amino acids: CSADPLTTGSTQYF. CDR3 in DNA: TGCAGTGCCGACCCCCTAACGACAGGTTCGACCCAGTACTTC.

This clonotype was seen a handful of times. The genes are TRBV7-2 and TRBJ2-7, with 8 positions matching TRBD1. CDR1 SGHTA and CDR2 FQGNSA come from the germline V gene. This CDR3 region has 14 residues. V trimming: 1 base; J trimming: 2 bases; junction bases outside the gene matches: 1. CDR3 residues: CASSLDRGTYEQYF. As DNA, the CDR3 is TGTGCCAGCAGCTTAGACAGGGGGACCTACGAGCAGTACTTC.

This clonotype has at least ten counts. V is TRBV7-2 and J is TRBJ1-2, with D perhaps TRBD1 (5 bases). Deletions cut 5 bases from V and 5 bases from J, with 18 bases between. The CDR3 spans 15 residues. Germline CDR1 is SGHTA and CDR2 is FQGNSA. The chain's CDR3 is CASSAGLGQGYGYTF. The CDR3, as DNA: TGTGCCAGCAGCGCAGGGCTGGGTCAGGGATATGGCTACACCTTC.

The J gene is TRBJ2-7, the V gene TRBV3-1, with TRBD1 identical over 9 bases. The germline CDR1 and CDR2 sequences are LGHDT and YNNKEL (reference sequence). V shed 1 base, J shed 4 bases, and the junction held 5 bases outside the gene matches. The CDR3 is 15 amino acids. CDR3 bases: TGTGCCAGCAGCCAAGCCACAGGGGGCGGTTACGAGCAGTACTTC. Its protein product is CASSQATGGGYEQYF.

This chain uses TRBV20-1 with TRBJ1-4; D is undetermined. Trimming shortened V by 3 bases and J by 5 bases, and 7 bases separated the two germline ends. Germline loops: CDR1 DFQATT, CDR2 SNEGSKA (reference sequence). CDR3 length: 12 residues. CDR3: CSASRPNEKLFF. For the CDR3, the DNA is TGCAGTGCTAGTCGGCCAAATGAAAAACTGTTTTTT.

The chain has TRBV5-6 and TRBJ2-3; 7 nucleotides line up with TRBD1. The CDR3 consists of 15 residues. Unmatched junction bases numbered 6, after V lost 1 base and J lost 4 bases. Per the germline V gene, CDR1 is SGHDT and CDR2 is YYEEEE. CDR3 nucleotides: TGTGCCAGCAGCTTGTATAGGGGGCAAGCAGATACGCAGTATTTT. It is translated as CASSLYRGQADTQYF.